These T cell receptor beta chains were read from a single sample in a study of identifying expanded T cells in peripheral blood. Sequencing used immunoSEQ multiplex PCR; TCRdb keeps in-frame clones, though not all of them. The sample contains some 91,000 clones, about 91% of which appear only once. The specimen sequenced was blood. Receptor source: a person aged 18 to 69 in good health. The conserved cysteine and the conserved F or W are not part of the CDR3 here. Size tells how often a clone was seen (once, few, many) or the class of an expanded clone, and some rows leave it out.

TRBV27,NA,TRBJ2-7,ASSPKRSAGVTYEQY
TRBV7-2,NA,TRBJ1-6,ASSLEIGLWSSYNSPLH
TRBV18,NA,TRBJ1-3,ASSSQGSGNTIY
TRBV6-6,once,TRBJ1-5,ASSLQGLDRPQH
TRBV19,once,TRBJ1-4,ASSGWGRYEKLF
TRBV18,NA,TRBJ2-7,ASSPDRNEQY
TRBV6-6,NA,TRBJ1-2,ASTLDRGRDYGYT
TRBV9,NA,TRBJ2-7,ASSARTSGVAGEQY
TRBV6-5,NA,TRBJ1-5,ASSSEGGTGQPQH
TRBV7-9,once,TRBJ2-3,ASSLEGRVTDTQY
TRBV7-7,NA,TRBJ2-3,ASSPDRNTDTQY
TRBV5-5,NA,TRBJ2-5,ASSFPSGGRETQY
TRBV2,NA,TRBJ2-6,ASRGGTGANVLT
TRBV11-2,NA,TRBJ2-7,ASSLDSGASEQY
TRBV6-1,NA,TRBJ2-7,ASSEVGGYYEQY
TRBV7-8,NA,TRBJ2-4,ASSGGLAGKNIQY
TRBV28,NA,TRBJ1-5,ASASPHPNQPQH
TRBV6-1,NA,TRBJ2-7,ASSGVRTGNYEQY
TRBV28,NA,TRBJ2-1,ASSPPGSSYNEQF
TRBV29-1,NA,TRBJ1-1,SVLQGNTEAF
TRBV9,NA,TRBJ2-2,ASSPHTGELF
TRBV28,NA,TRBJ2-7,ASSPRTSGSSYEQY
TRBV7-2,NA,TRBJ1-1,ASSLRATEAF
TRBV30,once,TRBJ1-1,AYRQGQAVEAF
TRBV25-1,NA,TRBJ1-1,ASSLGRSRDTEAF
TRBV7-8,NA,TRBJ2-1,ASSIGQGANEQF
TRBV7-7,few,TRBJ2-1,ASSVDLAGGRNEQF
TRBV7-2,NA,TRBJ1-3,ASSSDRDSAGNTIY
TRBV6-6,once,TRBJ1-4,ASSAGQLDEKLF
TRBV6-6,NA,TRBJ2-7,ASTDAERASYEQY
TRBV7-8,NA,TRBJ2-5,ASSSYLGGGAQETQY
TRBV18,NA,TRBJ1-2,ASTRDRVVLNYGYT
TRBV7-9,few,TRBJ2-2,ASSLRGDGELF
TRBV21-1,NA,NA,ASTGLCSYEQY
TRBV7-2,NA,TRBJ2-4,ASSPRTGGRVGKNIQY
TRBV5-6,once,TRBJ1-5,ASSPKTGDQPQH
TRBV9,NA,TRBJ2-2,ARSLGLAGDTGELF
TRBV19,NA,TRBJ1-3,ASSMEDSINTIY
TRBV5-5,NA,TRBJ2-5,ASSPWGGETQY
TRBV7-9,NA,TRBJ2-1,ASSSRGLAGDSYNEQF
TRBV4-1,once,TRBJ2-5,ASSQGQGAQETQY
TRBV4-2,few,TRBJ2-3,ASSQVVFTDTQY
TRBV7-9,once,TRBJ1-1,ASSPGGYYEAF
TRBV5-6,NA,TRBJ2-7,ASSFQGRSYEQY
TRBV7-9,NA,TRBJ2-3,ASSLAQTSLGTDTQY
TRBV19,NA,TRBJ2-1,ASSPGGSSYNEQF
TRBV28,NA,TRBJ2-7,ASSSIGGQY
TRBV5-1,NA,TRBJ2-7,ASSLEGGNEQY
TRBV30,once,TRBJ1-5,AWNRGRGNQPQH
TRBV30,NA,TRBJ2-7,AWSGLYEQY
TRBV2,NA,TRBJ2-1,ASSERGSAYNEQF
TRBV28,NA,TRBJ2-5,ASSSLAGAGPTSETQY
TRBV5-6,NA,TRBJ2-2,ASSLGSTGELF
TRBV5-1,NA,TRBJ2-7,ASSSWTGSEQY
TRBV19,NA,TRBJ1-5,ASSRGPTNNQPQH